The TCR beta chain under discussion was sequenced for a study of T cell clusters in autoimmune cytopenias. About 37,500 genome equivalents of blood DNA were amplified for TRB. Notes on the study in general: TRB repertoire shifts in secondary cytopenia and chronic lymphocytic leukemia mostly reflected lymphoma, not autoimmunity. Primary autoimmune cytopenia patients seemingly lacked the physiological T cell clusters found in healthy donors.

There are 12 residues in the CDR3. Germline loops: CDR1 MNHEY, CDR2 SVGAGI. Its frequency marks this clonotype as medium-sized (0.01 to 0.1%). Antigen: not known. TRB rearrangements were amplified by touch-down multiplex PCR with mixed TRB-A/B primers. After re-calling the multiplex PCR reads, TCRdb lists one entry per CDR3 protein, DNA absent. The sample table includes 1,500 to 2,000 distinct CDR3 sequences. This TCR was recovered from a human donor with an autoimmune cytopenia, with autoimmune hepatitis or in good health (not recorded which). V gene TRBV6-5 combines with J gene TRBJ2-7. Sequencing was done on a sample of peripheral blood. The CDR3 sequence: CASSDRGYEQYF.